This T cell receptor beta chain was obtained from a study of T cell responses to AZD1222 COVID-19 vaccine. Germline values: CDR1 MDHEN, CDR2 SYDVKM. The junction had 12 bases not matched to a gene; V was cut back by 6 bases and J by 7 bases. This CDR3 is built from 15 residues. A remark on this clone: The antigen is undetermined.

Notes on the study in general: Researchers took repertoire samples only after the peak T cell response had come.

Assay used: immunoSEQ multiplex PCR; TCRdb lists only in-frame clones, some missing. This table holds under 150,000 clones, 85% to 95% found once. The chain links TRBV28 to TRBJ1-1; 9 nucleotides line up with TRBD1. The source material was peripheral blood, sampled on day 0 of AZD1222 vaccination. This receptor was identified in an adult in good health. Written as DNA, the CDR3 is TGTGCCAGCAGCGGGACAGGGAGGAGGAACGGTGAAGCTTTCTTT. Residues: CASSGTGRRNGEAFF. The whole variable domain, filled in from reference TRBV28 and TRBJ1-1, reads DVKVTQSSRYLVKRTGEKVFLECVQDMDHENMFWYRQDPGLGLRLIYFSYDVKMKEKGDIPEGYSVSREKKERFSLILESASTNQTSMYLCASSGTGRRNGEAFFGQGTRLTVV.